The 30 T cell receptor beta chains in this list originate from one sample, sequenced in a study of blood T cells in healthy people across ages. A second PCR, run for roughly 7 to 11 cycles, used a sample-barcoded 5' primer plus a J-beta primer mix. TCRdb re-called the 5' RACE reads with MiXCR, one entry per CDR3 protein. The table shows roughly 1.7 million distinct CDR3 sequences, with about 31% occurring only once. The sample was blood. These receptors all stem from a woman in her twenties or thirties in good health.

The CDR3 nucleotides read TGCAGCGTGGACGATACAGGGTACCACACTGAAGCTTTCTTT. Translating gives CSVDDTGYHTEAFF. The genes are TRBV29-1 and TRBJ1-1, with D possibly matching TRBD1 (6 bases). Between the trimmed V and J ends, which lost 6 bases and 3 bases, there was a span of 17 bases. The CDR3 spans 14 residues. Germline V gene lookup returns CDR1 SQVTM and CDR2 ANQGSEA.

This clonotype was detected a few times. The chain's CDR3 is CASSPHPRSMNTEAFF. The CDR3 DNA reads as TGTGCCAGCAGCCCCCACCCCCGGAGCATGAACACTGAAGCTTTCTTT. V gene TRBV4-2 combines with J gene TRBJ1-1; D is undetermined. Trimming cost V 4 bases and J 0 bases, with 15 bases left between them. This CDR3 is 16 amino acids long. Germline CDR1 and CDR2: LGHNA and YNFKEQ.

The CDR3 sequence: CASSSGQGIRGQYF. CDR3 nucleotide sequence: TGTGCCAGCAGTTCCGGACAGGGAATACGAGGGCAGTACTTC. The chain links TRBV7-2 to TRBJ2-7; 8 positions agree with TRBD1. J lost 9 bases, V lost 6 bases, and 13 bases had no gene match. Germline V CDR1 and CDR2: SGHTA, FQGNSA. CDR3 length: 14 residues.

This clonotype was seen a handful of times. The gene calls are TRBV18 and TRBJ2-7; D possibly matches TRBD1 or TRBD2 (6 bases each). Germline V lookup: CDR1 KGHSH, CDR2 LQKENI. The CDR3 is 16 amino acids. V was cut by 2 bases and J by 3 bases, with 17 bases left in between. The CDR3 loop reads CASSPGGWGPNYEQYF. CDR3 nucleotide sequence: TGTGCCAGCTCACCAGGAGGGTGGGGGCCTAACTACGAGCAGTACTTC.

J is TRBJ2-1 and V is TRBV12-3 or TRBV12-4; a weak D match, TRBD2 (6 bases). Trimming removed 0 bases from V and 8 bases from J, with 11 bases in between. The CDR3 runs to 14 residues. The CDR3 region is CASSLAGERDEQFF. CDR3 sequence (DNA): TGTGCCAGCAGTTTAGCGGGGGAGCGGGATGAGCAGTTCTTC.

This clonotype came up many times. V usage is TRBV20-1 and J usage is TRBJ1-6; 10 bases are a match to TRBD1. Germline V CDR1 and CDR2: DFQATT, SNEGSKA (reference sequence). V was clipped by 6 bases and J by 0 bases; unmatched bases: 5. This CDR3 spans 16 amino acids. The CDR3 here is CSAMTGGSSYNSPLHF. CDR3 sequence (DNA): TGCAGTGCGATGACAGGGGGCAGCTCCTATAATTCACCCCTCCACTTT.

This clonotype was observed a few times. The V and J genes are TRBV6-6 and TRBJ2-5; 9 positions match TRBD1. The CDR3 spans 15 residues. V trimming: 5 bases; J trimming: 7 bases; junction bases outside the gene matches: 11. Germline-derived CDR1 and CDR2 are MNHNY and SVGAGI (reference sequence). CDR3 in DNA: TGTGCCAGCAGTCCCCGGACAGGGGTGGTAGGGACCCAGTACTTC. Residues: CASSPRTGVVGTQYF.

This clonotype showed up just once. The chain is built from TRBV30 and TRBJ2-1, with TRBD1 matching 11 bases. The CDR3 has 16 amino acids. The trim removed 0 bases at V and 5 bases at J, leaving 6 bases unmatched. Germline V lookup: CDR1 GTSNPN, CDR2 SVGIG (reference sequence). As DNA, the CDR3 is TGTGCCTGGAGTGTCCGGGACAGGGGGTCGAACAATGAGCAGTTCTTC. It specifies CAWSVRDRGSNNEQFF.

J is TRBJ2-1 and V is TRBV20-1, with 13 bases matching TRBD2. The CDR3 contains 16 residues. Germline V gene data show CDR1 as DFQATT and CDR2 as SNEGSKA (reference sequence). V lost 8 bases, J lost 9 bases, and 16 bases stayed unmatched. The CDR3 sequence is CSRTSGSKEAGGEQFF. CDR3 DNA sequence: TGCAGTAGGACTAGCGGGAGTAAGGAGGCGGGTGGTGAGCAGTTCTTC.

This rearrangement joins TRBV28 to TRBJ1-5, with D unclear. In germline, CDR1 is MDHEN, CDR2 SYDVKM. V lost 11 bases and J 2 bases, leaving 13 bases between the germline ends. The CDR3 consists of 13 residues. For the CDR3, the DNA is TGTGCCCTCCAGCGGGCGGGCAATCAGCCCCAGCATTTT. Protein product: CALQRAGNQPQHF.

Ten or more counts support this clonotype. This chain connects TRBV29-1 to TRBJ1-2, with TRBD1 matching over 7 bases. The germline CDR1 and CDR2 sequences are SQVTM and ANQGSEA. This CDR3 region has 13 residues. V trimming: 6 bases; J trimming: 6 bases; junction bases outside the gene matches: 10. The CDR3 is CSVTGFSWDGYTF. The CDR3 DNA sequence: TGCAGCGTGACAGGGTTCAGTTGGGATGGCTACACCTTC.

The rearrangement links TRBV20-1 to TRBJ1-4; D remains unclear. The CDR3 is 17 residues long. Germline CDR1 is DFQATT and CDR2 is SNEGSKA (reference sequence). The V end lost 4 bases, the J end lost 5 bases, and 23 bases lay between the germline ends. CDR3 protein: CSATLDGGVWGNEKLFF. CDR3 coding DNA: TGCAGTGCTACCCTCGACGGCGGGGTATGGGGAAATGAAAAACTGTTTTTT.

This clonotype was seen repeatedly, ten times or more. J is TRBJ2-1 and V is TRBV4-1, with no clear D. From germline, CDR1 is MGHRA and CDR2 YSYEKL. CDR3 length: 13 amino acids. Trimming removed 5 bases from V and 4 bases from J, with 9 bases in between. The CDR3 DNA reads TGCGCCAGCAGCTCTCCGAAGTACAATGAGCAGTTCTTC. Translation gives CASSSPKYNEQFF.

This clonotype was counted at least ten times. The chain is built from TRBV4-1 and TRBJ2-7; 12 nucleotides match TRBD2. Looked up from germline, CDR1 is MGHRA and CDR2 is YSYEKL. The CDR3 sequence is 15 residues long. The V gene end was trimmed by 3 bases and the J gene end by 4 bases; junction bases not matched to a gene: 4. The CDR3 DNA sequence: TGCGCCAGCAGCCAGGGACTAGCGGGCGAATACGAGCAGTACTTC. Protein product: CASSQGLAGEYEQYF.

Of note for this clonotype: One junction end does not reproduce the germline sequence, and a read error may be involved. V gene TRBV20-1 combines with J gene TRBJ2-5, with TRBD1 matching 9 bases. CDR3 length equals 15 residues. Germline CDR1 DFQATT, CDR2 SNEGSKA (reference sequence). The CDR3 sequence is CGARGTGRNQETQYF. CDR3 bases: TGCGGTGCTAGAGGGACAGGGCGAAATCAAGAGACCCAGTACTTC.

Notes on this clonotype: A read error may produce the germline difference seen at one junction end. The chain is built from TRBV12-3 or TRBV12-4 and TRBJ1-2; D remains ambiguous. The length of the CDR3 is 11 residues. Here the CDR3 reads CYLTGVNGYTF. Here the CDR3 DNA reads TGCTACCTGACTGGGGTTAATGGCTACACCTTC.

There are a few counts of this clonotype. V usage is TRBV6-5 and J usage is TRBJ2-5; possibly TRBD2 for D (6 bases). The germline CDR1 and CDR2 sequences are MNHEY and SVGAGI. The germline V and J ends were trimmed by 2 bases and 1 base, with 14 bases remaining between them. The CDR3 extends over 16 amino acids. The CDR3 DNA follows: TGTGCCAGCAGTTACGGAATTTCTAGCGCCCAAGAGACCCAGTACTTC. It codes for CASSYGISSAQETQYF.

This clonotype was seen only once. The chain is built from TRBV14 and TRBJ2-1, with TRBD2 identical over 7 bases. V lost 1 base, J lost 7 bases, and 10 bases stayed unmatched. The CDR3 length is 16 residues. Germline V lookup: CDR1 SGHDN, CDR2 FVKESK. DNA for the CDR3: TGTGCCAGCAGCCAAGTTGGGGGGGGGACCCGGAATGAGCAGTTCTTC. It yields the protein CASSQVGGGTRNEQFF.

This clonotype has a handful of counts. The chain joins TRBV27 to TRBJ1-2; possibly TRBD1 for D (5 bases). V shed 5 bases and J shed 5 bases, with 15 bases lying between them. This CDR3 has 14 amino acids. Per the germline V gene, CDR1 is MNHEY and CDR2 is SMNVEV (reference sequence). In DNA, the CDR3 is TGTGCCAGCAGTCCTACCAGGGTTCAGTATGGCTACACCTTC. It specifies CASSPTRVQYGYTF.

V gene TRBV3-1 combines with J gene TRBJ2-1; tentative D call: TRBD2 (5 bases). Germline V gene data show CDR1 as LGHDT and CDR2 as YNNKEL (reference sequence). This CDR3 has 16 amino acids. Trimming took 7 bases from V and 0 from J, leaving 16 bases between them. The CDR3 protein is CASIRLASSSYNEQFF. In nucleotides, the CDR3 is TGTGCCAGCATCCGATTAGCGTCGAGCTCCTACAATGAGCAGTTCTTC.

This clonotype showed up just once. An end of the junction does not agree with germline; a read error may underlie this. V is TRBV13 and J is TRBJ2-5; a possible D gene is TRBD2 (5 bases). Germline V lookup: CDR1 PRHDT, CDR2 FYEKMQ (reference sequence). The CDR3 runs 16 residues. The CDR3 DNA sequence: TGTGCCAGCAGCCTAGTGGGCGGGTTGTACCAAGAGGCCCAGTACTTC. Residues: CASSLVGGLYQEAQYF.

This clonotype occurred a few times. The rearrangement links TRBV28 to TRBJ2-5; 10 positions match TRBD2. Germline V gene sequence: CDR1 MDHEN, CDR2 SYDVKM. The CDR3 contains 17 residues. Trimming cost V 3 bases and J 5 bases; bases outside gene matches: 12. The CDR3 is CASSFTEAGGLSETQYF. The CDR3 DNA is TGTGCCAGCAGTTTCACGGAAGCGGGAGGGCTAAGCGAGACCCAGTACTTC.

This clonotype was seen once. CDR3 loop: CSASVREMDGYTF. CDR3 in DNA: TGCAGTGCTAGTGTTCGGGAGATGGATGGCTACACCTTC. This chain uses TRBV20-1 with TRBJ1-2, with D unclear. There are 13 residues in the CDR3. From germline, CDR1 is DFQATT and CDR2 SNEGSKA (reference sequence). With 3 bases removed from V and 6 bases from J, the gap between germline ends came to 14 bases.

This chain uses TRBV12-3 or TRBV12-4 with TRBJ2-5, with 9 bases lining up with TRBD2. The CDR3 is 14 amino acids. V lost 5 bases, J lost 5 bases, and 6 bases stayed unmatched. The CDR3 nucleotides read TGTGCCAGCAGTCTGGGCGGGGGGGCTGAGACCCAGTACTTC. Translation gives CASSLGGGAETQYF.

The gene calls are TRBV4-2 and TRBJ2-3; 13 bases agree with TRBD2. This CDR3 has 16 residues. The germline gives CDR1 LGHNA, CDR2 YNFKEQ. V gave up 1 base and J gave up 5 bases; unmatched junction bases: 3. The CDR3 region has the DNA TGTGCCAGCAGCCAAGTAACTAGCGGGGGGGGAGATACGCAGTATTTT. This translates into CASSQVTSGGGDTQYF.

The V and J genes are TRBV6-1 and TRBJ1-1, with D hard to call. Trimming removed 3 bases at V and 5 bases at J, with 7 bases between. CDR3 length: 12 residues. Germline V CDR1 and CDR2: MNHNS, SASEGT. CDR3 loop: CASSDPKTEAFF. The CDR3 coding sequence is TGTGCCAGCAGTGATCCCAAGACTGAAGCTTTCTTT.

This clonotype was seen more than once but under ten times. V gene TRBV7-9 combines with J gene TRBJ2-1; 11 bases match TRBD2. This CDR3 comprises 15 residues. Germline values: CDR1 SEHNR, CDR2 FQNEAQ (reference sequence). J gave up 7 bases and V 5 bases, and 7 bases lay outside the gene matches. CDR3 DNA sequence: TGTGCCAGCAGCCTTCTAGCGGGGGGTATTAATGAGCAGTTCTTC. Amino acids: CASSLLAGGINEQFF.

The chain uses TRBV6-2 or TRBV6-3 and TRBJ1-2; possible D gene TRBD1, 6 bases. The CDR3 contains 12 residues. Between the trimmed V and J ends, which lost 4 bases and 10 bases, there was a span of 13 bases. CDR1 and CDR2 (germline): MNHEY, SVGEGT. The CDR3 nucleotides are TGTGCCAGCAGTTTACAGGGCGGCGACTACACCTTC. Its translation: CASSLQGGDYTF.

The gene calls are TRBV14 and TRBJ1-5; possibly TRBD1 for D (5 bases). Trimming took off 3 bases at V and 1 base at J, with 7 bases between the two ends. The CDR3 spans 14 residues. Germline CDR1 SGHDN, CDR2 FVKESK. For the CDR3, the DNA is TGTGCCAGCAGCCATAAGGGGAGCAATCAGCCCCAGCATTTT. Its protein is CASSHKGSNQPQHF.

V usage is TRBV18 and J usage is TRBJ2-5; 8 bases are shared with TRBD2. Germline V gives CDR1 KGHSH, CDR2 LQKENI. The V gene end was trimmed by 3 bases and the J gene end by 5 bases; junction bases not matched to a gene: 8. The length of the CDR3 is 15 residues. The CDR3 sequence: CASSPQGLVSETQYF. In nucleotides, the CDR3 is TGTGCCAGCTCACCTCAGGGACTAGTAAGCGAGACCCAGTACTTC.